A single sample gave rise to the 9 T cell receptor beta chains below, sequenced in a study of blood T cell repertoires in COVID-19. Here immunoSEQ multiplex PCR was the method, and the copy in TCRdb shows in-frame clones only, minus some. The table shows about 110,000 clones, with more than 70% occurring only once. Sequencing was performed on peripheral blood. Source of these receptors: a man in his forties with active or convalescent COVID-19.

As for this clone: The same CDR3 is also encoded by other DNA sequences in this sample. J is TRBJ2-5 and V is TRBV5-4; 7 nucleotides align to TRBD1. Germline V gene sequence: CDR1 SGHNT, CDR2 YYREEE (reference sequence). V gave up 0 bases and J gave up 4 bases; unmatched junction bases: 0. This CDR3 has 13 amino acids. The CDR3 nucleotides read TGTGCCAGCAGCTTGGCAGGGGGAGAGACCCAGTACTTC. Encoded protein: CASSLAGGETQYF.

V and J are TRBV11-2 and TRBJ1-1; perhaps TRBD1 as D (5 bases). There are 15 residues in the CDR3. CDR1 is SGHAT and CDR2 is FQNNGV in the germline V gene. Between the trimmed V and J ends, which lost 0 bases and 4 bases, there was a span of 12 bases. CDR3 bases: TGTGCCAGCAGCTTAGATCGTCTCGGGGGCACTGAAGCTTTCTTT. It yields the protein CASSLDRLGGTEAFF.

The chain uses TRBV5-6 and TRBJ2-7, with D possibly being TRBD2 (6 bases). The CDR3 covers 15 residues. Germline V CDR1 and CDR2: SGHDT, YYEEEE. Trimming pared 6 bases from V and 4 bases from J, leaving 20 bases between. The CDR3, as DNA: TGTGCCAGCACGGGGGTGGGGATGGACCAATACGAGCAGTACTTC. Protein sequence: CASTGVGMDQYEQYF.

The rearrangement joins TRBV2 to TRBJ2-5, with 11 positions matching TRBD2. Per germline, CDR1 SNHLY and CDR2 FYNNEI. CDR3 length: 18 residues. V lost 2 bases to trimming and J lost 0 bases; unmatched junction nucleotides: 8. Here the CDR3 reads CASSEWSSGRQYQETQYF. The CDR3 DNA reads as TGTGCCAGCAGTGAATGGTCTAGCGGGAGGCAGTACCAAGAGACCCAGTACTTC.

The chain links TRBV5-1 to TRBJ1-1, with D tentatively TRBD1 (5 bases). The germline gives CDR1 SGHRS, CDR2 YFSETQ. The V end lost 7 bases, the J end lost 0 bases, and 10 bases lay between the germline ends. The CDR3 totals 13 residues. CDR3 in DNA: TGCGCCAGCTCTGGGGCCATGAACACTGAAGCTTTCTTT. Residues: CASSGAMNTEAFF.

The V gene is TRBV27, the J gene TRBJ2-2; 11 bases line up with TRBD2. V lost 7 bases and J lost 4; bases outside the gene matches: 8. The CDR3 is 16 amino acids. Germline values: CDR1 MNHEY, CDR2 SMNVEV (reference sequence). CDR3 coding DNA: TGTGCCAGCACCATTAGACTAGCGGGATCCACCGGGGAGCTGTTTTTT. Protein product: CASTIRLAGSTGELFF.

CDR3 protein: CASSEADRREAFF. CDR3 DNA: TGTGCCAGCAGTGAAGCCGACAGACGAGAAGCTTTCTTT. The J gene is TRBJ1-1, the V gene TRBV6-1; tentatively, D is TRBD1 (5 bases). The CDR3 is 13 residues long. Trimming shortened V by 0 bases and J by 8 bases, and 10 bases separated the two germline ends. Germline loops: CDR1 MNHNS, CDR2 SASEGT.

The rearrangement links TRBV5-6 to TRBJ2-5; maybe TRBD2 (6 bases). The CDR3 consists of 15 residues. The V end was cut by 6 bases, the J end by 5 bases, with 20 bases between. In germline, CDR1 is SGHDT, CDR2 YYEEEE. CDR3 sequence reads: CASTSRGLGFETQYF. In nucleotides, the CDR3 is TGTGCCAGCACCTCGCGGGGCTTGGGTTTCGAGACCCAGTACTTC.

The chain combines TRBV7-2 with TRBJ2-5; 7 nucleotides line up with TRBD1. Per the germline V gene, CDR1 is SGHTA and CDR2 is FQGNSA. The CDR3 length is 15 residues. The junction had 7 bases not matched to a gene; V was cut back by 4 bases and J by 2 bases. In DNA form, the CDR3 reads TGTGCCAGCAGCTCTTCGACAGGGCCGCAAGAGACCCAGTACTTC. Its translation is CASSSSTGPQETQYF.